The TCR beta chain under discussion was sequenced for a study of CD8 T cells in ankylosing spondylitis. CDR1 SGHTA and CDR2 FQGTGA come from the germline V gene. V dropped 5 bases and J dropped 8 bases, with 18 bases sitting between them. The CDR3 contains 15 residues. General study points: A TCR beta motif of about 8 highly homologous variants seemed to mark ankylosing spondylitis blood. Within matched ankylosing spondylitis synovial fluid, disease-linked clones were reportedly significantly enriched. CD8+ by phenotype, disease-linked clones were relatively rare in peripheral blood. There were earlier reports of some motif variants in reactive arthritis synovial fluid and blood.

Researchers built TCR beta libraries using quantitative 5'-RACE with molecular barcodes. TCRdb recomputed calls from the 5' RACE reads with MiXCR, one row per CDR3 protein. The table has fewer than 550,000 distinct CDR3 sequences, about 5% seen once; the top ten hold under 4.5%. This clonotype appeared many times. Its cognate antigen is unknown. The clonotype originates from a male donor with ankylosing spondylitis. The rearrangement links TRBV7-3 to TRBJ2-2; no clear D gene. Source material: blood, either unsorted or a sorted T cell fraction (not recorded which). The CDR3 region is CASSPLPMRPGELFF. The CDR3 coding sequence is TGTGCCAGCAGCCCTCTTCCGATGAGACCTGGGGAGCTGTTTTTT.